This TCR beta chain derives from a study of metastatic and nonmetastatic thyroid tumors. In its sample, this clone is medium-sized (0.01 to 0.1%). Every patient was untreated before thyroid surgery. TCRdb used MiXCR to call clones anew from the PCR reads. Altogether roughly 8,400 clones are present, approximately 30% being singletons, with the ten largest covering roughly 10%. The CDR3 runs 13 residues. Germline V gene lookup returns CDR1 GTSNPN and CDR2 SVGIG (reference sequence). Deletions cut 0 bases from V and 4 bases from J, with 9 bases between. The sequenced sample consisted of tumor tissue. This TCR was recovered from a female donor with papillary thyroid cancer or a benign thyroid nodule (not recorded which). Some clones in this sample may be carry-over from other donors' samples. The chain couples TRBV30 to TRBJ1-1; no clear D gene. CDR3 residues: CAWSVGLFTEAFF. The CDR3 DNA reads as TGTGCCTGGAGTGTAGGGCTCTTCACTGAAGCTTTCTTT. Based on the CDR3 plus reference TRBV30 and TRBJ1-1, the full variable domain is SQTIHQWPATLVQPVGSPLSLECTVEGTSNPNLYWYRQAAGRGLQLLFYSVGIGQISSEVPQNLSASRPQDRQFILSSKKLLLSDSGFYLCAWSVGLFTEAFFGQGTRLTVV.